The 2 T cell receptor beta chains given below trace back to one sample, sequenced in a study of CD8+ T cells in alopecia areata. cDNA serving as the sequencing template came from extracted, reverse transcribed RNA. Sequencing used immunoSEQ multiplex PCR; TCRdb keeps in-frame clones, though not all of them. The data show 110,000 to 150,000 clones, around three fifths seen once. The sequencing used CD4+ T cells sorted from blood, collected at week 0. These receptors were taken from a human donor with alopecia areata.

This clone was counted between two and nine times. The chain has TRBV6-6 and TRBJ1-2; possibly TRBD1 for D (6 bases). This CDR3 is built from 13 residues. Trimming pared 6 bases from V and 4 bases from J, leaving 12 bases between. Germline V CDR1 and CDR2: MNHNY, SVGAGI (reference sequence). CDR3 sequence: CASSLQGFYGYTF. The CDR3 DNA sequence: TGTGCCAGCAGCTTACAGGGCTTCTATGGCTACACCTTC.

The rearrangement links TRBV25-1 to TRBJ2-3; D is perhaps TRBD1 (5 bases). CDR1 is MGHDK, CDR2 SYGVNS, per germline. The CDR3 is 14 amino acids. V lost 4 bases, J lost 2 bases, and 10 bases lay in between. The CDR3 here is CASSGAGSTDTQYF. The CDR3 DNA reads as TGTGCCAGCAGTGGGGCAGGGTCCACAGATACGCAGTATTTT.